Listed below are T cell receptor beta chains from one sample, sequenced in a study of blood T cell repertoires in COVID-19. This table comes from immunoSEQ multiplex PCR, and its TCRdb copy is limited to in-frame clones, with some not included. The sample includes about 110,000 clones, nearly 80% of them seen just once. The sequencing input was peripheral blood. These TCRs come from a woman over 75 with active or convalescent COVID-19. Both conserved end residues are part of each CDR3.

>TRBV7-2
CASSWGRGLDEQYF
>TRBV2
CASRGLAESSYEQYF
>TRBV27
CASSHDRRYGYTF
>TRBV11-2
CASSLGLAGAETQYF
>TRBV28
CASKTDYYGYTF
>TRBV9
CASSVGVTMETQYF
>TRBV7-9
CASSLGLAEQETQYF
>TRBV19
CASSSPAASTQYF
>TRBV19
CASSLGTVSYEQYF
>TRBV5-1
CASSLGIRDRALGTIYF
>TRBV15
CATSRGLTEAFF
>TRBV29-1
CSALQGSNEKLFF
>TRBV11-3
CASSLGPISDTQYF
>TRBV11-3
CASSLGPGPHEQYF
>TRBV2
CASSPTVNTEAFF
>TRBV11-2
CASSSLAGGHNEQFF
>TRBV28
CASEGVGGKETQYF
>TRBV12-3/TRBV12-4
CASSSRKETQYF
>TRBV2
CAWDRDNSGANVLTF
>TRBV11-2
CASSLDGYSPGLVTYYEQYF
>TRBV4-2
CASSQNPGGRTDTQYF
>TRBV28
CASSLSRVSNQPQHF
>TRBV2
CASSERYRGRGYTF
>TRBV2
CASKLVTGELGYTF
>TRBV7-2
CASSFSQETQYF
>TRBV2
CASHDRGAIEKLFF
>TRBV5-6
CASSLAEGAEAFF
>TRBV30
CAWSRRNYEQYF
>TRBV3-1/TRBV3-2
CASSQDRASGSHEQFF
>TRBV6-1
CASSETRGPYEQYF
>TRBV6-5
CASAPFQGTDTQYF
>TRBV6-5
CASSDNHGVTEAFF
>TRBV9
CASSLTGTTSWEQFF
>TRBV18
CASSLKTGGQETQYF
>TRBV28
CASSTVSGSGSYNEQFF
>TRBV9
CASSVGASGSTDTQYF
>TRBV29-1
CSGARLAGVKETQYF
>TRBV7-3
CASSLFYQGGSGNQPQHF
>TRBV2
CASGDRGNRNSPLHF
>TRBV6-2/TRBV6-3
CASSRLAGNEQFF
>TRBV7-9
CASSLATGVNTEAFF
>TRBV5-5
CASSPGQWTTEAFF
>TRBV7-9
CASSFEGGYGYTF
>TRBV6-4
CASIWRANTDTQYF